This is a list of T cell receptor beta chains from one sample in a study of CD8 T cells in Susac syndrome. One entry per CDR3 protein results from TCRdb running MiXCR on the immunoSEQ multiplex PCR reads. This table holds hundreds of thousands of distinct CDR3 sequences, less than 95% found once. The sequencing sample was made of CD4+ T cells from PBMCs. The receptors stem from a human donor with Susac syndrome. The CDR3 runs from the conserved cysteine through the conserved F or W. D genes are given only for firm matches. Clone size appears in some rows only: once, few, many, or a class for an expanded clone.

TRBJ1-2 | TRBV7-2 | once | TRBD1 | TGTGCCAGCAGCTTAGGCCTTCAGGCCCAGGGGGCCTATGGCTACACCTTC | CASSLGLQAQGAYGYTF
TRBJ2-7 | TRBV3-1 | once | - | TGTGCCAGCAGCCAAGAGGTAGTCGCCGAGCAGTACTTC | CASSQEVVAEQYF
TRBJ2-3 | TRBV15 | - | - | TGTGCCACCAACTCCGACAGGAGCACAGATACGCAGTATTTT | CATNSDRSTDTQYF
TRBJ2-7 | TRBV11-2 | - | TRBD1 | TGTGCCAGCAGCTTAGATCGGACAGGGGGCGAGCAGTACTTC | CASSLDRTGGEQYF
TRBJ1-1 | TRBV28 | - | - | TGTGCCAGCGGCACTGAAGCTTTCTTT | CASGTEAFF
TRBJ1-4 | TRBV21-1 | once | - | TGTGCCAGCAGCAAAGAAGAGGGCCACCCAACTAATGAAAAACTGTTTTTT | CASSKEEGHPTNEKLFF
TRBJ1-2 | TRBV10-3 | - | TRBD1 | TGTGCCACCAGGGGGACTCCTCGTGATGGCTACACCTTC | CATRGTPRDGYTF
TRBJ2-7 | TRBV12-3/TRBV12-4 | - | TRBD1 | TGTGCCAGCAGTTTGGACAGGGACGGCTACGAGCAGTACTTC | CASSLDRDGYEQYF
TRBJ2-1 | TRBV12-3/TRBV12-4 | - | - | TGTGCCAGCACCCGGGCGGTTAAGACAGATTCCTACAATGAGCAGTTCTTC | CASTRAVKTDSYNEQFF
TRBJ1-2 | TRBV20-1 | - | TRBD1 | TGCAGTGCTAAGGGGACAGCTAACTATGGCTACACCTTC | CSAKGTANYGYTF
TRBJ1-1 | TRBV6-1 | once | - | TGTGCCAGCAGTGAACGTCATGGGGTGAATCTGAACACTGAAGCTTTCTTT | CASSERHGVNLNTEAFF
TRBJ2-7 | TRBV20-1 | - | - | TGCAGTGCCATCAACTCACAGGGTTGGTCAGGAGAGCAGTACTTC | CSAINSQGWSGEQYF
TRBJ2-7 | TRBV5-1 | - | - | TGCGCCAGCAGCTTGGTTGGAGGGGACGAGCAGTACTTC | CASSLVGGDEQYF
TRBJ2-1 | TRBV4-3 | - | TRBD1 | TGCGCCAGCTCGGACAGGGGATCCTACAATGAGCAGTTCTTC | CASSDRGSYNEQFF
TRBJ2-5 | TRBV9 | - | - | TGTGCCAGCAGCGTAGGGGAAGAGACCCAGTACTTC | CASSVGEETQYF
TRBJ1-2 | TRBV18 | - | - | TGTGCCAGCTCACCACAGGGCTATGGCTACACCTTC | CASSPQGYGYTF
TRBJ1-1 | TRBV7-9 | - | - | TGTGCCAGCAGCGTTAAAATGGTCGATGAAGCTTTCTTT | CASSVKMVDEAFF
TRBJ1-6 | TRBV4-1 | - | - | TGCGCCAGCAGCCAAGGGGGGGGTTCCAACAATTCACCCCTCCACTTT | CASSQGGGSNNSPLHF
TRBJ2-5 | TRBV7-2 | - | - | TGTGCCAGCAGCTTATTGGGGTCCGGGGCCCAGTACTTC | CASSLLGSGAQYF
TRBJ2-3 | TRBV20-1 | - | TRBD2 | TGCAGTGCTAGCGCCGCGGAGCGGGGGCCTATCATGGGCACAGATACGCAGTATTTT | CSASAAERGPIMGTDTQYF
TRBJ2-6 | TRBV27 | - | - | TGTGCCAGCAGGCTTACGGGGGCCAACGTCCTGACTTTC | CASRLTGANVLTF
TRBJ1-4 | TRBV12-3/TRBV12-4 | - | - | TGTGCCAGCGCTAAGACGGATGAAAAACTGTTTTTT | CASAKTDEKLFF
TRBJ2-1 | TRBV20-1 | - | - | TGCAGTGCTAGAGCGCCGAGGGGGGATGAGCAGTTCTTC | CSARAPRGDEQFF
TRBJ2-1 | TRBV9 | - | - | TGTGCCAGCAGCGTAGCTTGGGACTACAATGAGCAGTTCTTC | CASSVAWDYNEQFF
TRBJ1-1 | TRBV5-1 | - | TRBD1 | TGCGCCAGCAGCGGGGGGACAGGCGGAAATTCGGCTTTCTTT | CASSGGTGGNSAFF
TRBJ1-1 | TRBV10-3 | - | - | TGTGCCATCAGTCCCCCAGGGGCGAGTACTGAAGCTTTCTTT | CAISPPGASTEAFF
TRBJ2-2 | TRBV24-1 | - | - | TGTGCCACCAGTAGGCAGGGGACCACCGGGGAGCTGTTTTTT | CATSRQGTTGELFF
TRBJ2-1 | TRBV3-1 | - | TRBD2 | TGTGCCAGCAGCTATGGACTAGCGGGGGGGTCCTACAATGAGCAGTTCTTC | CASSYGLAGGSYNEQFF
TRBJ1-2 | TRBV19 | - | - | TGTGCCAGTAGAACCGCGGGGACTAACTATGGCTACACCTTC | CASRTAGTNYGYTF
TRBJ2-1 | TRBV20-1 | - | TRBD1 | TGCAGTGCTAGACCCCAAGGACAGGGCTACAATGAGCAGTTCTTC | CSARPQGQGYNEQFF
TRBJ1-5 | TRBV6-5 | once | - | TGTGCCAGCAGTTACCTGGGCGGTCAGCCCCAGCATTTT | CASSYLGGQPQHF
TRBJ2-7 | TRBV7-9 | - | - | TGTGCCAGCAGCTTTACTACAGGGAGCGAGCAGTACTTC | CASSFTTGSEQYF
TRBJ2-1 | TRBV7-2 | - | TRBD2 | TGTGCCAGCAGCTTAAGTCTGGCGGGGGGGCCTTACAATGAGCAGTTCTTC | CASSLSLAGGPYNEQFF
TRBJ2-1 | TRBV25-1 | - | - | TGTGCCACCCTTTCGGGCTCTTCCCGAACCAATGAGCAGTTCTTC | CATLSGSSRTNEQFF
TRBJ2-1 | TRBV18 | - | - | TGTGCCAGCTCACCCGCACAAGCAGATCAGTTCTTC | CASSPAQADQFF
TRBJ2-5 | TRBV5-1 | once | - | TGCGCCAGCAGCCCCATCGCAAGGGAGGTAGAGACCCAGTACTTC | CASSPIAREVETQYF
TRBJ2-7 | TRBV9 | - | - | TGTGCCAGCAGCGTGGACACCGCCCGCCGCGAGCAGTACTTC | CASSVDTARREQYF
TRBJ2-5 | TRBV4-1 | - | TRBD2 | TGCGCCAGCAGCCCCTATCTACTAGCGTTAGGGACCCAGTACTTC | CASSPYLLALGTQYF
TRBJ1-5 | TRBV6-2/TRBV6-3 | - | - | TGTGCCAGCACCTCAACAGGGCAGCCCCAGCATTTT | CASTSTGQPQHF
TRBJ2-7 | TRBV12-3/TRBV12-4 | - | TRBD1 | TGTGCCAGCAGGCTAGGGACAGGGACCTACGAGCAGTACTTC | CASRLGTGTYEQYF
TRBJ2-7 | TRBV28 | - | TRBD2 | TGTGCCAGCAGTTCCTCTAGCGGGGTCTCCTACGAGCAGTACTTC | CASSSSSGVSYEQYF
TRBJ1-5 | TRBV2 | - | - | TGTGCCAGCAGTGACAGGAAAGGGAGCCAGCCCCAGCATTTT | CASSDRKGSQPQHF
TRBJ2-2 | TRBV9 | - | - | TGTGCCAGCAGCGTAGCTCTCCTCCCCGGGGAGCTGTTTTTT | CASSVALLPGELFF
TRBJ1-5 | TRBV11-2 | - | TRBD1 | TGTGCCAGCAGCCTGGACAGGGTACAACAGCCCCAGCATTTT | CASSLDRVQQPQHF
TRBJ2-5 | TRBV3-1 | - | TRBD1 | TGTGCCAGCAACCACAGGGACAGGGGGGTGTTGACCCAGTACTTC | CASNHRDRGVLTQYF
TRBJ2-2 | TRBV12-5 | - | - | TGTGCTAGTGGTTTGGGGGGCGGCACCGGGGAGCTGTTTTTT | CASGLGGGTGELFF
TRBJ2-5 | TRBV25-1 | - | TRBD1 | TGTGCCAGTGTCCAGGGGGCCCAAGAGACCCAGTACTTC | CASVQGAQETQYF
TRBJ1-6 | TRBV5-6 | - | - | TGTGCCAGCAGCTCCATGAACGATCTCGACAGTAATTCACCCCTCCACTTT | CASSSMNDLDSNSPLHF
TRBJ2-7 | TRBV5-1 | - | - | TGCGCCAGCAGCCCCCGGGACGGCGCCAACGAGCAGTACTTC | CASSPRDGANEQYF
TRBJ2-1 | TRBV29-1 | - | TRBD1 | TGCAGCGCCCGAAGGTTTACAGGGGCTTTGCGGAATGAGCAGTTCTTC | CSARRFTGALRNEQFF
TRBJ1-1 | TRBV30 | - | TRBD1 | TGTGCCTGGAGGATAAACAGGGGGGCCGACACTGAAGCTTTCTTT | CAWRINRGADTEAFF
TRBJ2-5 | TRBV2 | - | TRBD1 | TGTGCCAGCAGTGTCGACAGGGAAGAGACCCAGTACTTC | CASSVDREETQYF
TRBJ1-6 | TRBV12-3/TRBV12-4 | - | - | TGTGCCAGCAGTTTGCCCGGAGTGGAGGATTCACCCCTCCACTTT | CASSLPGVEDSPLHF